This is a list of T cell receptor beta chains from one sample in a study of blood T cell repertoires in COVID-19. Some clones are missing from TCRdb's copy, which holds only in-frame ones; the method was immunoSEQ multiplex PCR. The sample has about 430,000 clones, 80% to 90% seen once. The sequencing input was PBMCs or T cells enriched from blood (not recorded which). The receptors derive from a man in his thirties or forties who had recovered from COVID-19. Both conserved end residues are part of each CDR3. The D gene is left open where the match is weak. The size of a clone is reported for some rows only, either as once, few or many, or as a class for expanded clones.

>TRBJ2-7|TRBV5-1|once|-
TGCGCCAGCAGCTTTACGGGGGCCTACGAGCAGTACTTC
CASSFTGAYEQYF
>TRBJ2-5|TRBV5-4|-|-
TGTGCCAGCAGCTTGGGCCTACCGGAGACCCAGTACTTC
CASSLGLPETQYF
>TRBJ2-1|TRBV25-1|-|TRBD1
TGTGCCAGCAGTGAATCCGGGACAGCCTACAATGAGCAGTTCTTC
CASSESGTAYNEQFF
>TRBJ2-2|TRBV28|-|-
TGTGCCAGCAGTTTATCCAGGGCCCACTTGAACGGGGAGCTGTTTTTT
CASSLSRAHLNGELFF
>TRBJ1-2|TRBV5-4|-|-
TGTGCCAGCAGCTTGGTAGCTGGCTATGGCTACACCTTC
CASSLVAGYGYTF
>TRBJ2-3|TRBV5-6|-|-
TGTGCCAGCAGCGCTGGGGAGCGGGCGGAAGATACGCAGTATTTT
CASSAGERAEDTQYF
>TRBJ2-7|TRBV12-2|-|-
TGTGCAAGTCGCCGGGCGCAGAGGGACGAGCAGTACTTC
CASRRAQRDEQYF
>TRBJ1-2|TRBV29-1|once|TRBD1
TGCAGCGTGCAGGGGGCGAAGAACTATGGCTACACCTTC
CSVQGAKNYGYTF
>TRBJ2-3|TRBV24-1|once|-
TGTGCCACCAGTGACGGACACTCAGATACGCAGTATTTT
CATSDGHSDTQYF
>TRBJ1-3|TRBV10-3|few|TRBD1
TGTGCCACTACTTGGACCGCAGGGGGCTCTGGAAACACCATATATTTT
CATTWTAGGSGNTIYF
>TRBJ2-2|TRBV14|-|TRBD2
TGTGCCAGCAGCCAAGTGCCAGCGGGAGCGGTCGGGGAGCTGTTTTTT
CASSQVPAGAVGELFF
>TRBJ2-7|TRBV6-4|-|TRBD2
TGTGCCAGCAGTAGACTAGCGGGGTCCTACGAGCAGTACTTC
CASSRLAGSYEQYF
>TRBJ2-6|TRBV7-9|-|-
TGTGCCAGCTGTCGGTGGACAACTGGGGCCAACGTCCTGACTTTC
CASCRWTTGANVLTF